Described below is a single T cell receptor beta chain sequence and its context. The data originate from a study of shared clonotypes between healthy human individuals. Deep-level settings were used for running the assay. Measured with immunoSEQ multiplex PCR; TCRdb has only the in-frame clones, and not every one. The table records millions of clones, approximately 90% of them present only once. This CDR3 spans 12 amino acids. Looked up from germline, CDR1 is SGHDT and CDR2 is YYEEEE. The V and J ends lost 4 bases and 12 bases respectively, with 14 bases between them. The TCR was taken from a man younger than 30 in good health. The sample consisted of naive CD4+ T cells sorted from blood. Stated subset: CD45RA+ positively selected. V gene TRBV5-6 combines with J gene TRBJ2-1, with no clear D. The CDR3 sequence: CASSGATPGQFF. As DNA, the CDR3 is TGTGCCAGCAGCGGTGCGACCCCCGGGCAGTTCTTC.